This T cell receptor (beta chain) was documented in a study of blood T cell repertoires in COVID-19. TCRdb keeps only in-frame clones here, not all; method: immunoSEQ multiplex PCR. The table shows 150,000 or so clones, with 87% occurring only once. Germline loops: CDR1 SGDLS, CDR2 YYNGEE. After removal of 4 bases from V and 4 bases from J, the junction contained 10 bases not matched to a gene. The CDR3 runs 15 residues. The sequenced material came from peripheral blood. The source of this sequence is a woman aged 50 to 60 with acute or convalescent COVID-19. This chain uses TRBV9 with TRBJ1-2; 7 nucleotides line up with TRBD1. CDR3 residues: CASSPSDRESYGYTF. The CDR3 nucleotides read TGTGCCAGCAGCCCCAGTGACAGGGAATCCTATGGCTACACCTTC. The whole variable domain, filled in from reference TRBV9 and TRBJ1-2, reads DSGVTQTPKHLITATGQRVTLRCSPRSGDLSVYWYQQSLDQGLQFLIQYYNGEERAKGNILERFSAQQFPDLHSELNLSSLELGDSALYFCASSPSDRESYGYTFGSGTRLTVV.